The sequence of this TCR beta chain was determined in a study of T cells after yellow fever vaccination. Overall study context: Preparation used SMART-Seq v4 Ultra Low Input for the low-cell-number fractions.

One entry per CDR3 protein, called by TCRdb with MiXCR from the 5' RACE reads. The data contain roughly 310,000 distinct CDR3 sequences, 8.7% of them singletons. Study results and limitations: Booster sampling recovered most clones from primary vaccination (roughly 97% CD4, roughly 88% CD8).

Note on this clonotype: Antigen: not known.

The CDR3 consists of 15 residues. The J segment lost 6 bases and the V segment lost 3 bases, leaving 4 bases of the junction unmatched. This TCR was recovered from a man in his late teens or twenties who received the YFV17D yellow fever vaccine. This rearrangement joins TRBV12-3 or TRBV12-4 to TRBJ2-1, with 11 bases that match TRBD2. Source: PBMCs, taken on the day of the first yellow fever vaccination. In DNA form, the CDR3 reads TGTGCCAGCAGTTTTGAGACTAGCGGGGTCAATGAGCAGTTCTTC. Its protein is CASSFETSGVNEQFF.